This TCR beta chain was captured in a study of cytomegalovirus exposure and HLA in healthy donors. Overall study findings and caveats: Subsequent analysis found a tendency for first-cohort TCR clusters to co-occur within the 120 or so validation repertoires. A list of 164 TCR beta chains associated with cytomegalovirus was given. In vitro testing confirmed a few CMV-associated chains as specific for CMV antigens.

A remark on this clone: Its specificity is unknown.

This CDR3 is 15 amino acids long. The V and J ends lost 2 bases and 5 bases respectively, with 13 bases between them. Per germline, CDR1 MNHEY and CDR2 SMNVEV (reference sequence). TCRdb's table, derived via immunoSEQ multiplex PCR, lists solely in-frame clones and lacks some. The sample yields 150,000 to 200,000 clones, roughly nine tenths seen once. The donors were in the approximately 130-subject validation cohort, distinct from the approximately 610-subject first cohort. The rearrangement joins TRBV27 to TRBJ2-1; weak D call: TRBD1 (5 bases). The source material was PBMCs. The clonotype was recovered from a woman aged 25 to 45 in good health and CMV-seronegative. The CDR3 DNA is TGTGCCAGCAGTTTAATAGGGGTTCGGGACAATGAGCAGTTCTTC. Protein sequence: CASSLIGVRDNEQFF.